These 18 T cell receptor beta chains were all obtained from the same sample, sequenced in a study of cytomegalovirus exposure and HLA in healthy donors. Primers: 60 Vbeta forward and 13 Jbeta reverse. Data came from immunoSEQ multiplex PCR; TCRdb stores just in-frame clones and leaves some out. The sample consists of 100,000 to 150,000 clones, 6.5% to 9.5% of them appearing once. The sample taken for sequencing was PBMCs. The receptors come from a man in his forties in good health and CMV-seronegative.

The chain uses TRBV2 and TRBJ2-3, with D possibly being TRBD2 (6 bases). V lost 3 bases to trimming and J lost 0 bases, with 10 bases between them. Germline CDR1 SNHLY, CDR2 FYNNEI. This CDR3 has 15 amino acids. This CDR3 is CASSEGGPSTDTQYF. The CDR3 DNA follows: TGTGCCAGCAGTGAGGGGGGACCTAGCACAGATACGCAGTATTTT.

This sequence joins TRBV2 and TRBJ1-2; tentative D call: TRBD1 (6 bases). Trimming left V 6 bases short and J 2 bases short, with 10 bases between. Germline V gene sequence: CDR1 SNHLY, CDR2 FYNNEI. The CDR3 extends over 13 amino acids. The CDR3 nucleotides are TGTGCCAGCAGCGCCACAGGGAACTATGGCTACACCTTC. It translates to CASSATGNYGYTF.

The chain is built from TRBV21-1 and TRBJ2-3; the DNA was not used to check the table's D call, TRBD2. TRBV21-1 is deemed a pseudogene. The CDR3 consists of 19 residues. Here the CDR3 DNA reads TGTGCCAGCAGCATAGGGACTAGCGGGGGGCTACGCCCTCCAGATACGCAGTATTTT. Translating it yields CASSIGTSGGLRPPDTQYF.

This clone came up a few times. This chain uses TRBV30 with TRBJ1-3; possible D gene TRBD1, 5 bases. In germline, CDR1 is GTSNPN, CDR2 SVGIG (reference sequence). Between the trimmed V and J ends, which lost 2 bases and 0 bases, there was a span of 14 bases. The CDR3 is made up of 16 amino acids. In DNA form, the CDR3 reads TGTGCCTGGAGTCCCCTCACAGGCCTCTCTGGAAACACCATATATTTT. It translates to CAWSPLTGLSGNTIYF.

The chain carries TRBV29-1 and TRBJ2-3; weak D call: TRBD1 (5 bases). This CDR3 region has 14 residues. Trimming stripped 3 bases from V and 4 bases from J, with 14 bases between. Per the germline V gene, CDR1 is SQVTM and CDR2 is ANQGSEA. CDR3 amino acids: CSVEAGLAADTQYF. The DNA of the CDR3 is TGCAGCGTTGAGGCAGGGCTGGCGGCAGATACGCAGTATTTT.

This sequence joins TRBV2 and TRBJ1-1; no firm D call. Germline lookup yields CDR1 SNHLY and CDR2 FYNNEI. The CDR3 runs to 12 residues. Trimming stripped 9 bases from V and 3 bases from J, with 11 bases between. CDR3 residues: CASRNRDTEAFF. The CDR3 region has the DNA TGTGCCAGTCGGAATCGGGACACTGAAGCTTTCTTT.

In this sample, this clone turned up a few times. J is TRBJ2-2 and V is TRBV10-1, with 9 bases identical to TRBD1. The CDR3 consists of 17 residues. The V and J ends lost 4 bases and 1 base, in that order; junction bases with no gene match: 7. CDR1 is WNHNN, CDR2 SYGVQD, per germline (reference sequence). CDR3 loop: CASSGDRDWGNTGELFF. The CDR3 region has the DNA TGCGCCAGCAGTGGGGACAGGGACTGGGGGAACACCGGGGAGCTGTTTTTT.

This clone was seen more than once but under ten times. The chain has TRBV6-5 and TRBJ1-1; weak D call: TRBD1 (5 bases). Trimming took off 6 bases at V and 0 bases at J, with 11 bases between the two ends. The CDR3 is 14 residues long. Germline values: CDR1 MNHEY, CDR2 SVGAGI. CDR3 in amino acids: CASSPTAMNTEAFF. The CDR3 nucleotides read TGTGCCAGCAGCCCGACAGCAATGAACACTGAAGCTTTCTTT.

This clone was detected a few times. The chain employs TRBV2 and TRBJ2-1, with D perhaps TRBD1 (5 bases). Germline V CDR1 and CDR2: SNHLY, FYNNEI. V was pared by 8 bases and J by 4 bases, with 12 bases between. The CDR3 runs to 13 residues. This CDR3 reads CASQERGYNEQFF. In DNA, the CDR3 is TGTGCCAGCCAAGAAAGGGGTTACAATGAGCAGTTCTTC. Drawing the rest from reference TRBV2 and TRBJ2-1, the complete variable domain is EPEVTQTPSHQVTQMGQEVILRCVPISNHLYFYWYRQILGQKVEFLVSFYNNEISEKSEIFDDQFSVERPDGSNFTLKIRSTKLEDSAMYFCASQERGYNEQFFGPGTRLTVL.

The CDR3 loop is CAWSGGYAEAFF. Written as DNA, the CDR3 is TGTGCCTGGAGTGGAGGGTACGCGGAAGCTTTCTTT. J is TRBJ1-1 and V is TRBV30; D unclear. CDR1 is GTSNPN, CDR2 SVGIG, per germline (reference sequence). Trimming removed 1 base at V and 8 bases at J, with 11 bases between. This CDR3 contains 12 residues. Based on the CDR3 plus reference TRBV30 and TRBJ1-1, the full variable domain is SQTIHQWPATLVQPVGSPLSLECTVEGTSNPNLYWYRQAAGRGLQLLFYSVGIGQISSEVPQNLSASRPQDRQFILSSKKLLLSDSGFYLCAWSGGYAEAFFGQGTRLTVV.

This clone was found many times. The chain combines TRBV6-5 with TRBJ1-5; D possibly corresponds to TRBD1 (5 bases). V was cut by 6 bases and J by 0 bases, with 12 bases left in between. The CDR3 has 15 amino acids. In germline, CDR1 is MNHEY, CDR2 SVGAGI. The CDR3 here is CASSDSSYSNQPQHF. In DNA form, the CDR3 reads TGTGCCAGCAGCGACAGCTCCTATAGCAATCAGCCCCAGCATTTT.

This chain connects TRBV5-6 to TRBJ2-7, with D maybe TRBD2 (6 bases). The germline V gene encodes CDR1 SGHDT and CDR2 YYEEEE. The CDR3 is 15 amino acids. V lost 4 bases to trimming and J lost 2 bases, with 16 bases between them. CDR3 sequence: CASSRRQRATYEQYF. The CDR3 DNA reads TGTGCCAGCAGCAGGCGGCAGCGGGCAACCTACGAGCAGTACTTC.

V usage is TRBV4-1 and J usage is TRBJ2-1; D call uncertain. The CDR3 consists of 13 residues. Trimming took off 4 bases at V and 7 bases at J, with 11 bases between the two ends. Looked up from germline, CDR1 is MGHRA and CDR2 is YSYEKL. For the CDR3, the DNA is TGCGCCAGCAGCCTCCAGGCCAGGAATGAGCAGTTCTTC. It translates to CASSLQARNEQFF.

The chain recombines TRBV18 with TRBJ1-1; TRBD1 matches 9 bases. Germline V gene sequence: CDR1 KGHSH, CDR2 LQKENI. The CDR3 sequence is 16 residues long. With V trimmed by 6 bases and J by 0 bases, 8 bases remained unmatched. The CDR3 sequence is CASSVGQGRMNTEAFF. DNA of the CDR3: TGTGCCAGCTCGGTTGGACAGGGGCGCATGAACACTGAAGCTTTCTTT.

V is TRBV18 and J is TRBJ1-4; TRBD1 agrees at 7 bases. The CDR3 contains 14 residues. CDR1 is KGHSH and CDR2 is LQKENI in the germline V gene. V was clipped by 2 bases and J by 3 bases; unmatched bases: 0. The CDR3 coding sequence is TGTGCCAGCTCACCAGGGACAGCTAATGAAAAACTGTTTTTT. This gives the protein CASSPGTANEKLFF.

The chain combines TRBV11-2 with TRBJ2-1; TRBD1 aligns across 7 bases. CDR1 and CDR2 from the germline V gene are SGHAT and FQNNGV. There are 12 residues in the CDR3. V was clipped by 7 bases and J by 13 bases; unmatched bases: 10. The CDR3 DNA follows: TGTGCCAGCAAGCGGCCGGGACAGCCTCAGTTCTTC. Protein: CASKRPGQPQFF.

V gene TRBV5-8 combines with J gene TRBJ1-2; 8 nucleotides agree with TRBD1. CDR1 is SGHTS, CDR2 YDEGEE, per germline. This CDR3 spans 14 amino acids. V shed 4 bases and J 6 bases; nucleotides not matched to a gene: 8. The CDR3 region has the DNA TGTGCCAGCAGCGTCTACAGGGGGGCTGATGGCTACACCTTC. Protein product: CASSVYRGADGYTF.

This clone was observed a handful of times. The chain uses TRBV5-1 and TRBJ2-3; TRBD2 aligns across 8 bases. Germline CDR1 is SGHRS and CDR2 is YFSETQ. The CDR3 covers 14 residues. J lost 5 bases, V lost 6 bases, and 8 bases had no gene match. CDR3: CASNPAGAGDTQYF. The CDR3 DNA reads TGCGCCAGCAACCCAGCGGGGGCGGGAGATACGCAGTATTTT.